This T cell receptor beta chain emerged from a study of blood T cell repertoires in COVID-19. TCRdb's table, derived via immunoSEQ multiplex PCR, lists solely in-frame clones and lacks some. The table lists about 150,000 clones, approximately 80% of them singletons. CDR3 length: 15 amino acids. The V end was cut by 8 bases, the J end by 6 bases, with 21 bases between. Germline CDR1 is LGHDT and CDR2 is YNNKEL (reference sequence). Material: peripheral blood. This chain links TRBV3-1 (or the pseudogene TRBV3-2) with TRBJ2-3; D perhaps matches TRBD1 (6 bases). This TCR was recovered from a woman between 50 and 59 years old in a cohort sampled during active or convalescent COVID-19. The CDR3 DNA reads as TGTGCCAGCGGAGGTGGGCAGGGGAACAGGGATACGCAGTATTTT. Amino acid sequence: CASGGGQGNRDTQYF.